The T cell receptor (beta chain) described here comes from a study of OX40 agonist ivuxolimab in advanced cancers. At the level of the study: Of the patients, three showed partial responses, one with hepatocellular carcinoma and two with cutaneous melanoma.

Collection of blood occurred at baseline, at cycle 4 day 1, and at cycle 7 day 1. The method was immunoSEQ multiplex PCR; TCRdb's version includes in-frame clones alone and lacks a portion of them. The repertoire includes about 61,000 clones, less than 85% of them detected once, and under 0.65% sits in the top ten. CDR3 length: 14 residues. Looked up from germline, CDR1 is SNHLY and CDR2 is FYNNEI. V shed 3 bases and J shed 7 bases, with 15 bases lying between them. The chain uses TRBV2 and TRBJ1-1; no reliable D call. This sequence originates from an adult with an advanced solid tumor such as melanoma, head and neck, liver or kidney cancer. This material consisted of CD4+ or CD8+ T cells sorted from blood, taken in a trial of the OX40 agonist ivuxolimab. The CDR3 loop is CASSEGSILGEAFF. In DNA, the CDR3 is TGTGCCAGCAGTGAGGGCTCGATTTTAGGTGAAGCTTTCTTT. Combining the CDR3 with reference TRBV2 and TRBJ1-1 gives the whole variable domain EPEVTQTPSHQVTQMGQEVILRCVPISNHLYFYWYRQILGQKVEFLVSFYNNEISEKSEIFDDQFSVERPDGSNFTLKIRSTKLEDSAMYFCASSEGSILGEAFFGQGTRLTVV.